This TCR beta chain was captured in a study of blood T cells in healthy people across ages. Study context: Per every two T cells, about one barcoded beta molecule was captured by template switching.

CDR3 length: 13 residues. Looked up from germline, CDR1 is MNHNY and CDR2 is SVGAGI (reference sequence). V was trimmed by 0 bases and J by 7 bases, leaving 6 bases between them. A few counts support this clonotype. The antigen is unknown. Overall study results and limits: Compared with aged donors, long-lived donors showed fewer expanded clones, suggesting selection. Estimated diversity that came from one million T cells was considered an underestimate.

PCR was performed a second time for roughly 7 to 12 cycles using a sample-barcoded 5' primer and a J-beta primer mix. TCRdb independently ran MiXCR on the 5' RACE reads; one entry per CDR3 protein. The sample yields approximately 780,000 distinct CDR3 sequences, about 26% seen once. These same data were also listed under a study on T cells of mothers and their children.

The sample comprised blood. V is TRBV6-6 and J is TRBJ1-4; no clear D. This receptor was identified in a boy between 10 and 17 years old in good health. CDR3 in amino acids: CASSYSSAEKLFF. CDR3 DNA: TGTGCCAGCAGTTACTCGTCGGCTGAAAAACTGTTTTTT.